A selection of T cell receptor beta chains follows, all from one sample in a study of blood T cell repertoires in COVID-19. The protocol was immunoSEQ multiplex PCR, while the TCRdb copy is restricted to in-frame clones and leaves out a portion. This sample has a few hundred thousand clones, with over 75% found just once. The sequencing sample was made of PBMCs or T cells enriched from blood (not recorded which). These receptor sequences come from a woman between 40 and 50 years old who had recovered from COVID-19. Each CDR3 is given without its conserved first and last residue. Each record gives: CDR3 protein, V gene.

CDR3: ATKARPRGDEQF
V: TRBV15

CDR3: ASSPGQINSPLH
V: TRBV11-2

CDR3: ASNRLAGTYEQY
V: TRBV6-5

CDR3: ASSQDSPARKQF
V: TRBV3-1/TRBV3-2

CDR3: ASSPSTEAF
V: TRBV12-3/TRBV12-4

CDR3: ASSPATRYSYNEQF
V: TRBV7-2

CDR3: ASSPAGGRNTEAF
V: TRBV7-9

CDR3: ASSPSIGIEKLF
V: TRBV6-5

CDR3: ASSLLAISAKTDTQY
V: TRBV11-2

CDR3: ASSYVGPGTSGQF
V: TRBV6-5

CDR3: ASSPGIAGNYANEQY
V: TRBV5-1

CDR3: ASSQVAGELF
V: TRBV3-1/TRBV3-2

CDR3: ASSEFRQPLNQPQH
V: TRBV10-2

CDR3: ATSRDRGVYEQY
V: TRBV15

CDR3: ASGTGNTGELF
V: TRBV30

CDR3: ASSALPNSYGYT
V: TRBV25-1